This record covers a single T cell receptor (beta chain). Germline V CDR1 and CDR2: SGHRS, YFSETQ. V was cut by 7 bases and J by 0 bases, with 11 bases left in between. CDR3 size: 13 residues. The sample originates from a study of T-cell memory formation after mild COVID-19. 5'RACE with constant-segment primers yielded barcoded, UMI-tagged TCR alpha and TCR beta cDNA libraries. In TCRdb, the 5' RACE reads were re-called with MiXCR into one record per CDR3 protein. The data contain roughly 620,000 distinct CDR3 sequences, 15% to 20% of them singletons. The receptor was isolated from an adult woman who had mild COVID-19 (a few samples of this study predate the infection). Cell type and time point are not known. The V gene is TRBV5-1, the J gene TRBJ2-7; possibly TRBD1 for D (5 bases). Input material: PBMCs or a T cell subset sorted from them (not recorded which). The CDR3 DNA follows: TGCGCCAGCTGCGACAGCCTCTCCTACGAGCAGTACTTC. Its translation is CASCDSLSYEQYF. Drawing the rest from reference TRBV5-1 and TRBJ2-7, the complete variable domain is KAGVTQTPRYLIKTRGQQVTLSCSPISGHRSVSWYQQTPGQGLQFLFEYFSETQRNKGNFPGRFSGRQFSNSRSEMNVSTLELGDSALYLCASCDSLSYEQYFGPGTRLTVT.